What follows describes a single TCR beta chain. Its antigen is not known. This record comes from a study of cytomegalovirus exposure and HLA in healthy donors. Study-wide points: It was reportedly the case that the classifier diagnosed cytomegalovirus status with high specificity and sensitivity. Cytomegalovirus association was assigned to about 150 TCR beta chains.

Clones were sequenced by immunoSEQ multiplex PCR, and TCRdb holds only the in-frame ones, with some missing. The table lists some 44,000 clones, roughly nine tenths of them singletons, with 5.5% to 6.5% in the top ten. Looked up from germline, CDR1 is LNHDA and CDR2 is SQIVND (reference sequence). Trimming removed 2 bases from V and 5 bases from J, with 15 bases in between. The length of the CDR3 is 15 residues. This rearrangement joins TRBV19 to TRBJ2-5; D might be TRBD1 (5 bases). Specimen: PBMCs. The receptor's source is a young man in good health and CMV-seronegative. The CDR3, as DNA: TGTGCCAGTAGTATAAGGGGATGGGGTGGGGAGACCCAGTACTTC. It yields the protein CASSIRGWGGETQYF.